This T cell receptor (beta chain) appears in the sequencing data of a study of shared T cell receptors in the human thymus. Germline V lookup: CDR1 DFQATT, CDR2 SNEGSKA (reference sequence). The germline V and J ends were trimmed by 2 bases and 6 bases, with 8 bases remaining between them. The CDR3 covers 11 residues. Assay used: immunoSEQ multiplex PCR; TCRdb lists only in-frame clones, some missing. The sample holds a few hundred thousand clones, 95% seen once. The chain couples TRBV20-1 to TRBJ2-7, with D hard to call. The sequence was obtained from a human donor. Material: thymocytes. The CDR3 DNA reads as TGCAGTGCTAGACATAGGCGCGAGCAGTACTTC. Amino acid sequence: CSARHRREQYF.